The 11 T cell receptor beta chains presented below share a single source sample, sequenced in a study of blood T cells in healthy people across ages. The second PCR ran about 6 to 12 cycles with a sample-barcoded 5' primer and J-beta primers. TCRdb reprocessed the 5' RACE reads with MiXCR, giving one entry per CDR3 protein. This table has about 1.6 million distinct CDR3 sequences, about 32% appearing once. What was sequenced was blood. These receptor sequences come from a woman in her thirties in good health.

The rearrangement uses TRBV7-9 and TRBJ2-5, with 7 bases matching TRBD1. The V gene's germline CDR1 is SEHNR and CDR2 FQNEAQ (reference sequence). V trimming: 4 bases; J trimming: 1 base; junction bases outside the gene matches: 6. CDR3 size: 15 residues. This CDR3 reads CASSSERDSQETQYF. The CDR3 DNA follows: TGTGCCAGCAGCTCGGAACGGGACAGCCAAGAGACCCAGTACTTC.

The chain is built from TRBV9 and TRBJ2-1, with D possibly being TRBD1 (6 bases). Germline CDR1 and CDR2: SGDLS and YYNGEE. The CDR3 covers 14 residues. V was shortened by 3 bases and J by 9 bases, with 16 bases between the two germline ends. In DNA form, the CDR3 reads TGTGCCAGCAGCGGAGTTTCAGGGGTCAGTGAGCAGTTCTTC. It encodes CASSGVSGVSEQFF.

In this sample, this clonotype turned up a few times. The chain recombines TRBV10-3 with TRBJ2-5; 8 nucleotides agree with TRBD2. The CDR3 totals 17 residues. J gave up 4 bases and V 1 base, and 11 bases lay outside the gene matches. Germline lookup yields CDR1 ENHRY and CDR2 SYGVKD. In DNA, the CDR3 is TGTGCCATCAGTGAGTACCTCGGCGGGGGGAAAGGAGAGACCCAGTACTTC. This encodes CAISEYLGGGKGETQYF.

As to this clonotype: An end of the junction does not agree with germline; a read error may underlie this. The rearrangement joins TRBV7-3 to TRBJ2-1; D call uncertain. From germline, CDR1 is SGHTA and CDR2 FQGTGA. The CDR3 has 14 residues. The CDR3 protein is CANSYNGPHQVQFF. CDR3 DNA: TGTGCCAACAGCTACAACGGACCCCACCAAGTGCAGTTCTTC.

V is TRBV9 and J is TRBJ2-3; D unresolved. The CDR3 is 15 amino acids. Germline V CDR1 and CDR2: SGDLS, YYNGEE. V lost 3 bases, J lost 1 base, and 12 bases lay in between. The CDR3 spells CASSGDSTRTDTQYF. The CDR3 nucleotides are TGTGCCAGCAGCGGTGACTCGACTCGCACAGATACGCAGTATTTT.

In nucleotides, the CDR3 is TGTGCCAGCAGTTTGAGACGGGGGGCAGATACGCAGTATTTT. Its protein is CASSLRRGADTQYF. The gene calls are TRBV28 and TRBJ2-3, with TRBD2 identical over 7 bases. The CDR3 has 14 residues. CDR1 is MDHEN, CDR2 SYDVKM, per germline. J was trimmed by 4 bases and V by 3 bases; bases with no gene match: 4. Based on the CDR3 plus reference TRBV28 and TRBJ2-3, the full variable domain is DVKVTQSSRYLVKRTGEKVFLECVQDMDHENMFWYRQDPGLGLRLIYFSYDVKMKEKGDIPEGYSVSREKKERFSLILESASTNQTSMYLCASSLRRGADTQYFGPGTRLTVL.

As regards this clonotype: A much larger clonotype is one base distant, so this may be a read error. This chain joins TRBV29-1 and TRBJ2-3; 13 bases map to TRBD2. Germline V gene lookup returns CDR1 SQVTM and CDR2 ANQGSEA. The CDR3 covers 14 residues. This CDR3 is CGSGLAGVSDTQYF. The CDR3 DNA reads as TGCGGCTCCGGACTAGCGGGAGTGTCAGATACGCAGTATTTT.

The chain uses TRBV6-4 and TRBJ2-1; D is undetermined. V lost 0 bases to trimming and J lost 4 bases, with 7 bases between them. From germline, CDR1 is MRHNA and CDR2 SNTAGT. The CDR3 consists of 14 residues. CDR3 amino acids: CASSDSPEYNEQFF. The CDR3 DNA reads TGTGCCAGCAGTGACTCCCCAGAGTACAATGAGCAGTTCTTC.

A few counts support this clonotype. This chain uses TRBV2 with TRBJ2-1; D ambiguous. The germline V gene encodes CDR1 SNHLY and CDR2 FYNNEI. This CDR3 has 15 residues. Trimming stripped 5 bases from V and 5 bases from J, with 16 bases between. This chain's CDR3 is CASSLEGLRNNEQFF. In DNA, the CDR3 is TGTGCCAGCAGTCTGGAAGGGTTGAGAAACAATGAGCAGTTCTTC.

The chain couples TRBV3-1 to TRBJ2-7; TRBD1 matches 8 bases. The DNA end is a closer match to TRBJ2-5, so the J assignment may be wrong. Germline CDR1 is LGHDT and CDR2 is YNNKEL (reference sequence). CDR3 length equals 16 residues. The CDR3: CASSQDPGQDKETQYF. The CDR3 DNA reads as TGTGCCAGCAGCCAGGATCCGGGACAGGATAAAGAGACCCAGTACTTC.

The chain carries TRBV20-1 and TRBJ2-5; D gene unclear. Germline assignment: CDR1 DFQATT and CDR2 SNEGSKA (reference sequence). Trimming pared 3 bases from V and 2 bases from J, leaving 16 bases between. CDR3 size: 15 residues. CDR3 nucleotides: TGCAGTGCTAGGGGTCATAGGACGGATCAAGAGACCCAGTACTTC. This gives the protein CSARGHRTDQETQYF.